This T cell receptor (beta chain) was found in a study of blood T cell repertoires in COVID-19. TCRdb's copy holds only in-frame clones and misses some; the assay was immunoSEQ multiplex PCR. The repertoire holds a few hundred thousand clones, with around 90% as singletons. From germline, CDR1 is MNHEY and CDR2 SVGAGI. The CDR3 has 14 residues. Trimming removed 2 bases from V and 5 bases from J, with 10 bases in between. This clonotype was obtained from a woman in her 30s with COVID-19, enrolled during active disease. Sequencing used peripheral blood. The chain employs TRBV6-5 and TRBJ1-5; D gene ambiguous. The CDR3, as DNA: TGTGCCAGCAGTTACAGGCAGCGCGATCAGCCCCAGCATTTT. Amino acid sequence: CASSYRQRDQPQHF.